This T cell receptor beta chain was recorded in a study of blood T cell repertoires in COVID-19. Study in general: Specimens from acute and convalescent COVID-19 originated in the United States, Italy and Spain. Sample material is recorded as cDNA or gDNA derived from T cells, B-cell-depleted T cells, or PBMCs.

The V gene's germline CDR1 is WNHNN and CDR2 SYGVQD (reference sequence). Trimming at V came to 0 bases and at J to 5 bases, leaving 7 bases not matched to a gene. This CDR3 has 17 residues. Per the original methods: Cell counts per sample came from amplifying reference gene primers. TCRdb keeps only in-frame clones here, not all; method: immunoSEQ multiplex PCR. That table supplies the V and J calls and clone size; D and trimming were determined from the DNA. The sample gives more than 45,000 clones, just under 85% of which show up once; around 15% is in the top ten. The chain joins TRBV10-1 to TRBJ2-2, with 9 bases that match TRBD2. The source of this sequence is a human donor in a cohort sampled during active COVID-19. Input material: peripheral blood. CDR3 in DNA: TGCGCCAGCAGTGAGTCAGTAGCGGGAGAACGGACCGGGGAGCTGTTTTTT. The encoded protein is CASSESVAGERTGELFF.